The rows below give T cell receptor beta chains drawn from one sample of a study of PD-L1 blockade in urothelial cancer. The data were produced by immunoSEQ multiplex PCR, yet TCRdb's version contains in-frame clones alone and is incomplete. The sample carries approximately 51,000 clones, approximately 83% recorded once. The material was PBMCs, obtained around atezolizumab (anti-PD-L1) treatment. The source is a man aged 55 to 70 with urothelial cancer. CDR3s include the opening cysteine and the closing phenylalanine or tryptophan. The D gene is left open where the match is weak.

d_call	v_call	j_call	cdr3_nt	cdr3_aa
-	TRBV11-1	TRBJ1-1	TGTGCCAGCAGCTTTCCGACAGGGAACACTGAAGCTTTCTTT	CASSFPTGNTEAFF
-	TRBV28	TRBJ2-3	TGTGCCAGCAGCCCTGTGACAGATACGCAGTATTTT	CASSPVTDTQYF
TRBD1	TRBV27	TRBJ2-2	TGTGCCAGCAGGCGGGGACAGGGGTGGACCGGGGAGCTGTTTTTT	CASRRGQGWTGELFF
TRBD1	TRBV6-1	TRBJ1-4	TGTGCCAGCAGTTTGGACAGGGTCGACGAAAAACTGTTTTTT	CASSLDRVDEKLFF
-	TRBV28	TRBJ1-5	TGTGCCAGCAGTTTAATATCGGGGGACCCAAATCAGCCCCAGCATTTT	CASSLISGDPNQPQHF
TRBD1	TRBV7-9	TRBJ2-3	TGTGCCAGCAGCAGACCCGGGACAGGGGGCGGAGATACGCAGTATTTT	CASSRPGTGGGDTQYF
TRBD2	TRBV19	TRBJ2-7	TGTGCCAGTAGTAAACTAGCGGGAAATTACGAGCAGTACTTC	CASSKLAGNYEQYF
TRBD2	TRBV4-3	TRBJ2-1	TGCGCCAGCAGCCAAGATCTTTCCACTAGCGGGGGAGATGAGCAGTTCTTC	CASSQDLSTSGGDEQFF
-	TRBV6-6	TRBJ2-7	TGTGCCAGCAGTTACTCGTTCACAGGGTCCGACTACGAGCAGTACTTC	CASSYSFTGSDYEQYF
TRBD2	TRBV5-6	TRBJ2-1	TGTGCCAGCAGCTTCGGGACTACCCTTGGGGATGAGCAGTTCTTC	CASSFGTTLGDEQFF
-	TRBV20-1	TRBJ1-1	TGCAGTTCTCGTTTGAACACTGAAGCTTTCTTT	CSSRLNTEAFF
TRBD1	TRBV19	TRBJ2-7	TGTGCCAGTAGTCTAAACCGGGACAGCTATCGGGGCGAGCAGTACTTC	CASSLNRDSYRGEQYF